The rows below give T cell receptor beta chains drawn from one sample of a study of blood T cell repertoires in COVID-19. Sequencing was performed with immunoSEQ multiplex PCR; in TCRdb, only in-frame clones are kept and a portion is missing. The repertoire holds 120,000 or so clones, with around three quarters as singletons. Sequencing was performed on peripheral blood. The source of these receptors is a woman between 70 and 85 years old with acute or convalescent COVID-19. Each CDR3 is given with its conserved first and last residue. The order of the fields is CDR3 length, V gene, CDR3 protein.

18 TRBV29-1 CSALYRGRGAPNTGELFF
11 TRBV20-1 CSADSGEKLFF
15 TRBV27 CASSLKGQGFYEQYF
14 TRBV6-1 CASSETGENSPLHF
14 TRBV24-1 CATSDGREVDEQYF
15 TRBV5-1 CASSPGLGGTGELFF
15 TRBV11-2 CASSLNAGVDSPLHF
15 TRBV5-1 CASSLGGQSNTEAFF
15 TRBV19 CASSIGGAGRETQYF
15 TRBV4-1 CASSLTSGGAYEQFF
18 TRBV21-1 CASSKCLRAGPLKNIQYF
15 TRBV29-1 CSVLRSGAIYNEQFF
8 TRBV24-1 CATKGGYF
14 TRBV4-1 CASSQGPLGNTIYF
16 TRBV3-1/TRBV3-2 CASSQEGGFSGNTIYF
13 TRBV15 CATSGTANQPQHF
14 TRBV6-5 CASSSRTLGNTIYF
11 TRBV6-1 CASSDGGTIYF
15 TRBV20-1 CSASFNRGRDTEAFF
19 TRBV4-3 CASSQDRTGAELARYGYTF
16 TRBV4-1 CASSDKMGQVFDTQYF
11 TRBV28 CASSTGMGYTF
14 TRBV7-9 CASSPNRENTEAFF
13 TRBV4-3 CASSQEGGYGYTF
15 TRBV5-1 CASSRGGDSQETQYF
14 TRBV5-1 CASSTGRAGNTIYF
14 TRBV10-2 CASSEQSAEETQYF
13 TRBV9 CASSVSPGDGYTF
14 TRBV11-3 CASSLGGRGETQYF
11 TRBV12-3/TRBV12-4 CASTHTLEAFF
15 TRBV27 CASSLSGQGPYEQYF
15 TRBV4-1 CASRGGTGGGQPQHF
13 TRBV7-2 CASQDRSNEKLFF
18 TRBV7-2 CASSPRVLAGGMGNEQFF
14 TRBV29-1 CSVPTGGGNYGYTF
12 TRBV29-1 CSARDFGTEAFF
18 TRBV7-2 CASSLVARGGITYNEQFF
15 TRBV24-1 CATSDRRGTPGELFF
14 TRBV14 CASSQVSDPYGYTF
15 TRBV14 CASSPTSGSAYEQYF
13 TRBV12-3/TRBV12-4 CASSLGTGGIQYF
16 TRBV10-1 CASSLTSGGNTGELFF
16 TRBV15 CATSKKRGQVYGGYTF